This T cell receptor (beta chain) was recovered during a study of blood T cell repertoires in COVID-19. Study-wide context: Nucleic acid was either cDNA or gDNA, and it came from T cells, B-cell-depleted T cells, or PBMCs.

CDR3 length: 14 amino acids. CDR1 and CDR2 (germline): LNHDA, SQIVND (reference sequence). The V and J ends lost 6 bases and 1 base respectively, with 10 bases between them. Source study methods: Amplifying reference gene primers gave estimates of nucleated cell counts. Some clones are missing from TCRdb's copy, which holds only in-frame ones; the method was immunoSEQ multiplex PCR. V and J calls and clone size follow that table, whereas D and trimming were derived from the DNA. The sample holds roughly 340,000 clones; about nine tenths are singletons and the top ten take about 6.9%. The chain uses TRBV19 and TRBJ2-4; maybe TRBD1 (6 bases). The TCR comes from a woman between 45 and 60 years old with COVID-19, enrolled during active disease. Sequencing was done on a sample of peripheral blood. DNA of the CDR3: TGTGCCAGTAGAGGGGGAATCGCCAAAAACATTCAGTACTTC. It is translated as CASRGGIAKNIQYF.